This T cell receptor (beta chain) emerged from a study of early T cells in non-severe SARS-CoV-2 infection. Study-level results: Matching against VDJdb likely underestimated virus-specific expansions, favoring anti-spike CD8.

Unique molecular identifiers were affixed to single, distinct cDNA molecules. Via MiXCR, TCRdb re-called the 5' RACE reads, giving one row per CDR3 protein. This sample has about 50,000 distinct CDR3 sequences, with approximately 5.7% found just once. Trimming left V 5 bases short and J 2 bases short, with 10 bases between. This CDR3 is 13 amino acids long. Looked up from germline, CDR1 is LGHNA and CDR2 is YNFKEQ. This clonotype was seen more than once but under ten times. Its antigen remains unknown. Sequencing used whole blood, obtained at baseline. V usage is TRBV4-2 and J usage is TRBJ2-7; no firm D call. The sequence was obtained from an adult who was a healthcare worker with PCR-confirmed SARS-CoV-2 infection or an uninfected control (not recorded which). CDR3: CASSDLRTYEQYF. In DNA, the CDR3 is TGTGCCAGCAGCGATCTCAGGACCTACGAGCAGTACTTC.